This entry lists 23 T cell receptor beta chains sequenced from one sample in a study of Graves' ophthalmopathy and Graves' hyperthyroidism. Amplified TCR beta CDR3 regions were obtained using RNA transcripts as template. The authors performed first-round RT-PCR with HTBI primers and then a second-round multiplex PCR. TCRdb passed the multiplex PCR reads through MiXCR, listing each CDR3 protein once. The top ten clones hold approximately 6.5% of a sample with 620,000 or so distinct CDR3 sequences, 22% of them seen once. Sequencing was carried out using peripheral blood. Source of these receptors: a woman aged 18-29 years with stable Graves' hyperthyroidism. Some clones in this sample may be carry-over from other donors' samples.

This clonotype was seen repeatedly, ten times or more. J is TRBJ2-5 and V is TRBV9; TRBD1 matches at 7 bases. CDR3 length equals 14 residues. Germline loops: CDR1 SGDLS, CDR2 YYNGEE. The V segment lost 6 bases and the J segment 5 bases; nucleotides outside the gene matches: 10. This chain's CDR3 is CASNLGQTFETQYF. The CDR3 coding sequence is TGTGCCAGCAACCTGGGACAGACTTTTGAGACCCAGTACTTC.

This clonotype came up many times. CDR3 loop: CASSLNSGGIETQYF. CDR3 sequence (DNA): TGTGCCAGCAGTCTAAACTCCGGAGGTATAGAGACCCAGTACTTC. This sequence joins TRBV28 and TRBJ2-5, with D possibly matching TRBD2 (5 bases). The germline CDR1 and CDR2 sequences are MDHEN and SYDVKM. The CDR3 sequence is 15 residues long. V gave up 5 bases and J gave up 4 bases, with 17 bases separating them.

This clonotype was seen at least ten times. The V call is TRBV3-1, the J call TRBJ2-7; D may be TRBD2 (6 bases). CDR3 length: 13 residues. Trimming pared 0 bases from V and 8 bases from J, leaving 11 bases between. Germline-derived CDR1 and CDR2 are LGHDT and YNNKEL (reference sequence). The CDR3 spells CASSQDGGKKQYF. The CDR3 DNA follows: TGTGCCAGCAGCCAAGACGGGGGAAAAAAGCAGTACTTC.

In its sample, this clonotype was seen many times. V is TRBV11-2 and J is TRBJ1-6, with 11 bases fitting TRBD1. Trimming removed 1 base from V and 7 bases from J; junction bases left unmatched: 6. In germline, CDR1 is SGHAT, CDR2 FQNNGV. The CDR3 spans 17 residues. This CDR3 is CASSLGRTGGVNSPLHF. CDR3 sequence (DNA): TGTGCCAGCAGCTTAGGACGGACAGGGGGCGTGAATTCACCCCTCCACTTT.

This clonotype was detected only a few times. V is TRBV2 and J is TRBJ1-2; 9 bases align to TRBD1. The CDR3 length is 12 residues. Germline CDR1 SNHLY, CDR2 FYNNEI. V shed 3 bases and J 14 bases; nucleotides not matched to a gene: 7. The chain's CDR3 is CASSDSWDRATF. The DNA for the CDR3 is TGTGCCAGCAGTGATTCCTGGGACAGGGCAACCTTC.

This clonotype was observed many times. The genes are TRBV5-1 and TRBJ2-2; perhaps TRBD2 as D (5 bases). Germline V lookup: CDR1 SGHRS, CDR2 YFSETQ. The CDR3 runs 14 residues. Trimming shortened V by 0 bases and J by 4 bases, and 7 bases separated the two germline ends. CDR3 in amino acids: CASSLGTSTGELFF. CDR3 sequence (DNA): TGCGCCAGCAGCTTGGGGACTTCCACCGGGGAGCTGTTTTTT. The whole variable domain, filled in from reference TRBV5-1 and TRBJ2-2, reads KAGVTQTPRYLIKTRGQQVTLSCSPISGHRSVSWYQQTPGQGLQFLFEYFSETQRNKGNFPGRFSGRQFSNSRSEMNVSTLELGDSALYLCASSLGTSTGELFFGEGSRLTVL.

This clonotype has a count of ten or more. V is TRBV6-1 and J is TRBJ2-7; 8 bases match TRBD2. The CDR3 length is 15 residues. Germline V CDR1 and CDR2: MNHNS, SASEGT. With 1 base clipped from V and 3 bases from J, the junction kept 5 bases outside the gene matches. DNA for the CDR3: TGTGCCAGCAGTGAAGGTAGCGGGACCTTCTACGAGCAGTACTTC. Translated, it gives CASSEGSGTFYEQYF.

Remarks on this clonotype: It may be a read error: a sequence one base away is much more abundant. The chain recombines TRBV9 with TRBJ2-7, with TRBD1 matching over 8 bases. This CDR3 contains 16 residues. CDR1 SGDLS and CDR2 YYNGEE come from the germline V gene. The CDR3 sequence is CASSGQGAGVSYERYF. The CDR3 bases are TGTGCCAGCTCGGGGCAGGGGGCTGGGGTCTCCTACGAGCGGTACTTC.

J is TRBJ1-2 and V is TRBV12-3 or TRBV12-4; 8 bases map to TRBD1. The CDR3 is made up of 15 amino acids. The J segment lost 0 bases and the V segment lost 5 bases, leaving 5 bases of the junction unmatched. The chain's CDR3 is CASSPGQGSNYGYTF. CDR3 nucleotides: TGTGCCAGCAGTCCAGGACAGGGATCTAACTATGGCTACACCTTC.

The chain couples TRBV12-5 to TRBJ2-7; TRBD1 aligns across 7 bases. With 1 base clipped from V and 1 base from J, the junction kept 7 bases outside the gene matches. CDR3 length: 16 amino acids. CDR1 and CDR2 from the germline V gene are LGHNT and FRNRAP. Here the CDR3 DNA reads TGTGCTAGTGGTTTGGCCGGACAGGAGATTTCCTACGAGCAGTACTTC. It is translated as CASGLAGQEISYEQYF.

The V call is TRBV12-3 or TRBV12-4, the J call TRBJ1-1, with D maybe TRBD1 (5 bases). The V end was cut by 2 bases, the J end by 1 base, with 14 bases between. This CDR3 is 16 amino acids long. CDR3 region: CASSLQGGPRNTEAFF. The CDR3 DNA sequence: TGTGCCAGCAGTTTACAGGGTGGACCCAGGAACACTGAAGCTTTCTTT.

This clonotype came up many times. The chain employs TRBV28 and TRBJ2-7, with a tentative D call TRBD1 (5 bases). Germline V lookup: CDR1 MDHEN, CDR2 SYDVKM. CDR3 length: 13 residues. V lost 3 bases, J lost 2 bases, and 8 bases lay in between. The CDR3, as DNA: TGTGCCAGCAGTTTGCAGGGCCCCTACGAGCAGTACTTC. Residues: CASSLQGPYEQYF. The complete variable domain, with remaining parts taken from reference TRBV28 and TRBJ2-7, reads DVKVTQSSRYLVKRTGEKVFLECVQDMDHENMFWYRQDPGLGLRLIYFSYDVKMKEKGDIPEGYSVSREKKERFSLILESASTNQTSMYLCASSLQGPYEQYFGPGTRLTVT.

This clonotype was detected ten times or more. This chain uses TRBV5-1 with TRBJ2-1; D may match TRBD1 or TRBD2 (5 bases each). The CDR3 sequence is 13 residues long. The germline CDR1 and CDR2 sequences are SGHRS and YFSETQ. Between the trimmed V and J ends, which lost 4 bases and 6 bases, there was a span of 11 bases. In nucleotides, the CDR3 is TGCGCCAGCAGCCAAGGGACCTCCAATGAGCAGTTCTTC. Translating gives CASSQGTSNEQFF.

In this sample, this clonotype turned up a few times. V and J are TRBV5-1 and TRBJ2-2; D gene uncertain. Trimming pared 0 bases from V and 7 bases from J, leaving 7 bases between. The CDR3 loop spans 13 amino acids. Germline loops: CDR1 SGHRS, CDR2 YFSETQ. The CDR3 loop is CASSLVPGGELFF. CDR3 nucleotides: TGCGCCAGCAGCTTGGTTCCGGGCGGGGAGCTGTTTTTT.

With respect to this clonotype: This sequence may be a read error, since a much larger clone differs from it by one base. The chain uses TRBV20-1 and TRBJ2-7, with a tentative D call TRBD2 (5 bases). V was pared by 0 bases and J by 4 bases, with 16 bases between. Per the germline V gene, CDR1 is DFQATT and CDR2 is SNEGSKA (reference sequence). This CDR3 spans 15 amino acids. As DNA, the CDR3 is TGCAGTGCTAGAGATGGGTGGACTCCACGATACGAGCAGTACTTC. Translated: CSARDGWTPRYEQYF.

In this sample, this clonotype turned up a few times. This sequence joins TRBV24-1 and TRBJ2-7; TRBD1 agrees at 7 bases. V shed 3 bases and J 0 bases; nucleotides not matched to a gene: 7. CDR3 length: 16 residues. Germline V CDR1 and CDR2: KGHDR, SFDVKD. CDR3 residues: CATSDTGTASSYEQYF. CDR3 coding DNA: TGTGCCACCAGTGATACCGGGACAGCTAGCTCCTACGAGCAGTACTTC.

In this sample, this clonotype turned up many times. V and J are TRBV5-6 and TRBJ2-7; D is undetermined. This CDR3 is 12 amino acids long. Germline assignment: CDR1 SGHDT and CDR2 YYEEEE. Between the trimmed V and J ends, which lost 4 bases and 2 bases, there was a span of 7 bases. CDR3 in DNA: TGTGCCAGCAGCGGGATTACCTACGAGCAGTACTTC. Residues: CASSGITYEQYF.

The chain has TRBV28 and TRBJ2-7; 11 nucleotides align to TRBD2. Trimming cost V 8 bases and J 0 bases; bases outside gene matches: 6. The germline CDR1 and CDR2 sequences are MDHEN and SYDVKM. The CDR3 spans 15 residues. CDR3 loop: CASFPSGRSSYEQYF. CDR3 nucleotide sequence: TGTGCCAGCTTTCCTAGCGGGAGGAGCTCCTACGAGCAGTACTTC.

The sample holds many counts of this clonotype. The rearrangement uses TRBV12-3 or TRBV12-4 and TRBJ2-2; D call uncertain. V was pared by 6 bases and J by 0 bases, with 11 bases between. There are 15 residues in the CDR3. CDR3 nucleotide sequence: TGTGCCAGCAGGCCCGCAGAAACGAACACCGGGGAGCTGTTTTTT. This encodes CASRPAETNTGELFF.

This clonotype was picked up many times. The J gene is TRBJ1-1, the V gene TRBV30; the D gene is possibly TRBD1 (6 bases). The CDR3 is made up of 12 amino acids. Per the germline V gene, CDR1 is GTSNPN and CDR2 is SVGIG (reference sequence). Trimming shortened V by 4 bases and J by 6 bases, and 12 bases separated the two germline ends. The CDR3 loop reads CAWTGGYAEAFF. The CDR3 DNA reads TGTGCCTGGACCGGGGGCTACGCTGAAGCTTTCTTT.

This clonotype was counted between two and nine times. V is TRBV2 and J is TRBJ2-2; 10 nucleotides align to TRBD2. CDR3 size: 15 residues. From germline, CDR1 is SNHLY and CDR2 FYNNEI. Trimming cost V 8 bases and J 2 bases; bases outside gene matches: 5. The CDR3 loop is CASGRTSGNTGELFF. For the CDR3, the DNA is TGTGCCAGCGGGAGGACTAGCGGAAACACCGGGGAGCTGTTTTTT. Based on the CDR3 plus reference TRBV2 and TRBJ2-2, the full variable domain is EPEVTQTPSHQVTQMGQEVILRCVPISNHLYFYWYRQILGQKVEFLVSFYNNEISEKSEIFDDQFSVERPDGSNFTLKIRSTKLEDSAMYFCASGRTSGNTGELFFGEGSRLTVL.

In its sample, this clonotype was seen a few times. The J gene is TRBJ2-5, the V gene TRBV5-1, with 13 bases identical to TRBD2. The length of the CDR3 is 16 residues. V lost 7 bases to trimming and J lost 1 base; unmatched junction nucleotides: 7. The germline gives CDR1 SGHRS, CDR2 YFSETQ. This CDR3 reads CASQPGLAGLQETQYF. CDR3 in DNA: TGCGCCAGCCAACCGGGACTAGCGGGACTCCAAGAGACCCAGTACTTC.

With regard to this clonotype: It may be a read error: a sequence one base away is much more abundant. The gene calls are TRBV13 and TRBJ1-6; D possibly corresponds to TRBD1 (6 bases). The CDR3 runs to 16 residues. Germline V CDR1 and CDR2: PRHDT, FYEKMQ (reference sequence). In nucleotides, the CDR3 is TGTGCCAGCAGCTTAGCGGGGGCGCTTGAGAATTCACACCTCCACTTT. Translated, it gives CASSLAGALENSHLHF.